This entry lists 20 T cell receptor beta chains sequenced from one sample in a study of shared clonotypes between healthy human individuals. The repertoire was sequenced with immunoSEQ multiplex PCR; TCRdb's copy has only in-frame clones and lacks some. Found here are about half a million clones, roughly three quarters of them singletons; the top ten hold about 12%. The sequencing sample was made of PBMCs. The receptors were sampled from a woman aged 40 to 50 in good health. Some clones in this sample may be carry-over from other donors' samples.

As to this clone: A far larger clone is off by one base, so a read error is likely. For the CDR3, the DNA is TGTGCCAGCAGCCAGAGGGGGTACGAGCAGTACTTC. Translation gives CASSQRGYEQYF. The V and J genes are TRBV7-9 and TRBJ2-7, with a possible D match to TRBD1 (6 bases). The germline V and J ends were trimmed by 5 bases and 4 bases, with 9 bases remaining between them. The germline V gene encodes CDR1 SEHNR and CDR2 FQNEAQ (reference sequence). This CDR3 is 12 amino acids long.

The V and J genes are TRBV2 and TRBJ1-3; D uncertain. CDR3 length: 13 amino acids. V was trimmed by 6 bases and J by 4 bases, leaving 10 bases between them. Germline lookup yields CDR1 SNHLY and CDR2 FYNNEI. CDR3 in DNA: TGTGCCAGCAGGGGGAAGGGCGGAAACACCATATATTTT. Its protein is CASRGKGGNTIYF.

Comments on this clone: This probably arose from a read error, given a far larger clone one base away. The chain employs TRBV2 and TRBJ2-7; D is unresolved. CDR1 and CDR2 from the germline V gene are SNHLY and FYNNEI. The length of the CDR3 is 12 residues. The CDR3 bases are TGTGCCAGCAGTGGCGGATTCTACGAGAAGTACTTC. It yields the protein CASSGGFYEKYF.

For this clone: A clone one base away is much larger, so this may be a read error. The CDR3 region has the DNA TGCGCCAGCAGCCCTAGCGGGAAGGCCAACACCGGGGAGCTGTTTTTT. This codes for CASSPSGKANTGELFF. This chain joins TRBV5-1 and TRBJ2-2; TRBD2 aligns across 9 bases. Looked up from germline, CDR1 is SGHRS and CDR2 is YFSETQ. The CDR3 is 16 amino acids. The J segment lost 2 bases and the V segment lost 4 bases, leaving 6 bases of the junction unmatched.

Comment on this clone: Other nucleotide sequences in the sample specify the same CDR3. The chain joins TRBV30 to TRBJ1-1; a possible D gene is TRBD1 (6 bases). Germline V gene lookup returns CDR1 GTSNPN and CDR2 SVGIG (reference sequence). The germline V and J ends were trimmed by 0 bases and 2 bases, with 7 bases remaining between them. The CDR3 extends over 13 amino acids. The CDR3 reads CAWSVGGNTEAFF. The DNA of the CDR3 is TGTGCCTGGAGTGTAGGGGGTAACACTGAAGCTTTCTTT.

The chain combines TRBV7-9 with TRBJ1-5, with 8 bases fitting TRBD1. This CDR3 is 16 amino acids long. V shed 5 bases, J shed 3 bases, and the junction held 9 bases outside the gene matches. From germline, CDR1 is SEHNR and CDR2 FQNEAQ (reference sequence). CDR3 amino acids: CASSPLTGAPNQPQHF. In nucleotides, the CDR3 is TGTGCCAGCAGCCCACTGACAGGGGCCCCCAATCAGCCCCAGCATTTT.

V gene TRBV7-2 combines with J gene TRBJ2-7; the D call may be TRBD1 or TRBD2 (6 bases each). CDR3 length: 14 residues. The germline gives CDR1 SGHTA, CDR2 FQGNSA. Trimming removed 3 bases at V and 5 bases at J, with 14 bases between. CDR3 region: CASSFGGQRNEQYF. The CDR3 DNA is TGTGCCAGCAGCTTTGGGGGGCAAAGGAACGAGCAGTACTTC.

This sequence joins TRBV10-3 and TRBJ2-7; D is perhaps TRBD2 (6 bases). The CDR3 is made up of 15 amino acids. CDR1 ENHRY and CDR2 SYGVKD come from the germline V gene. V was shortened by 3 bases and J by 3 bases, with 15 bases between the two germline ends. CDR3 residues: CAISEISGTGYEQYF. CDR3 sequence (DNA): TGTGCCATCAGTGAAATTAGCGGCACGGGCTACGAGCAGTACTTC.

A remark on this clone: One base separates it from a far larger clone, so it is likely a read error. CDR3 region: CARSLEPAGGGQYF. CDR3 nucleotides: TGCGCCCGCAGCTTGGAACCAGCGGGAGGGGGGCAGTACTTC. The chain employs TRBV5-1 and TRBJ2-7; 10 positions match TRBD2. The length of the CDR3 is 14 residues. From germline, CDR1 is SGHRS and CDR2 YFSETQ.

The rearrangement joins TRBV29-1 to TRBJ1-3, with TRBD1 as a possible D gene (6 bases). Trimming removed 6 bases at V and 1 base at J, with 16 bases between. From germline, CDR1 is SQVTM and CDR2 ANQGSEA. The CDR3 consists of 15 residues. CDR3 sequence: CSVAGTILSGNTIYF. CDR3 DNA sequence: TGCAGCGTCGCCGGGACAATCCTTTCTGGAAACACCATATATTTT. The whole variable domain, filled in from reference TRBV29-1 and TRBJ1-3, reads SAVISQKPSRDICQRGTSLTIQCQVDSQVTMMFWYRQQPGQSLTLIATANQGSEATYESGFVIDKFPISRPNLTFSTLTVSNMSPEDSSIYLCSVAGTILSGNTIYFGEGSWLTVV.

V and J are TRBV5-1 and TRBJ2-1; TRBD2 matches at 11 bases. CDR1 is SGHRS and CDR2 is YFSETQ in the germline V gene. The ends lost 1 base at V and 7 bases at J; junction bases unmatched: 1. CDR3 length: 14 residues. CDR3 amino acids: CASSLTSGRNEQFF. The CDR3 DNA reads as TGCGCCAGCAGCTTGACTAGCGGGAGAAATGAGCAGTTCTTC.

This clone was found many times. The chain employs TRBV7-9 and TRBJ2-5; a weak D match, TRBD2 (5 bases). The V gene's germline CDR1 is SEHNR and CDR2 FQNEAQ (reference sequence). V was cut by 2 bases and J by 5 bases, with 9 bases left in between. This CDR3 spans 13 amino acids. The CDR3 loop is CASSLREWETQYF. The DNA of the CDR3 is TGTGCCAGCAGCTTACGGGAATGGGAGACCCAGTACTTC.

This chain joins TRBV19 and TRBJ1-3; 7 nucleotides agree with TRBD1. J lost 1 base, V lost 4 bases, and 7 bases had no gene match. The CDR3 is made up of 16 amino acids. In germline, CDR1 is LNHDA, CDR2 SQIVND (reference sequence). DNA for the CDR3: TGTGCCAGTAGTAACCCTCCAGGGGGTTCTGGAAACACCATATATTTT. Translating gives CASSNPPGGSGNTIYF.

The genes are TRBV4-2 and TRBJ2-1; a possible D gene is TRBD2 (6 bases). The CDR3 covers 16 residues. Germline-derived CDR1 and CDR2 are LGHNA and YNFKEQ. V lost 4 bases and J 7 bases, leaving 20 bases between the germline ends. The CDR3 region is CASSPDLREIVNEQFF. DNA for the CDR3: TGTGCCAGCAGCCCAGATCTTCGGGAGATTGTGAATGAGCAGTTCTTC.

A word on this clone: The same CDR3 is also encoded by other DNA sequences in this sample. The V and J genes are TRBV5-6 and TRBJ2-7; D is undetermined. CDR1 is SGHDT and CDR2 is YYEEEE in the germline V gene. The CDR3 sequence is 12 residues long. The V and J ends lost 3 bases and 0 bases respectively, with 4 bases between them. The CDR3 DNA follows: TGTGCCAGCAGCTCAAGCTCCTACGAGCAGTACTTC. Its translation is CASSSSSYEQYF.

This clone was found many times. The chain recombines TRBV5-4 with TRBJ2-5; 12 bases map to TRBD2. Unmatched junction bases numbered 3, after V lost 4 bases and J lost 2 bases. This CDR3 is 15 amino acids long. Looked up from germline, CDR1 is SGHNT and CDR2 is YYREEE (reference sequence). The CDR3 region is CASSPGTSGQETQYF. The DNA for the CDR3 is TGTGCCAGCAGCCCCGGGACTAGCGGGCAAGAGACCCAGTACTTC.

Regarding this clone: An end of the junction does not agree with germline; a read error may underlie this. CDR3 bases: TGTGCTAGCAGCTTATTTGCAGGGAATAAACTGTTTTTT. It codes for CASSLFAGNKLFF. This chain uses TRBV7-7 with TRBJ1-4; D might be TRBD1 (5 bases). The CDR3 length is 13 residues. CDR1 SSHAT and CDR2 FNYEAQ come from the germline V gene (reference sequence).

This chain joins TRBV27 and TRBJ2-7, with 9 nucleotides matching TRBD1. V trimming: 4 bases; J trimming: 5 bases; junction bases outside the gene matches: 3. Germline loops: CDR1 MNHEY, CDR2 SMNVEV (reference sequence). The CDR3 is made up of 13 amino acids. Written as DNA, the CDR3 is TGTGCCAGCAGTTCGGACAGGGGCCACGAGCAGTACTTC. Its protein product is CASSSDRGHEQYF.

V gene TRBV19 combines with J gene TRBJ1-2; D ambiguous. The ends were cut back, 8 bases at V and 4 bases at J, with 14 bases in the middle. Germline V gives CDR1 LNHDA, CDR2 SQIVND (reference sequence). This CDR3 comprises 13 residues. The CDR3 loop reads CASRTPRAYGYTF. CDR3 sequence (DNA): TGTGCCAGTCGCACCCCCCGGGCCTATGGCTACACCTTC.

This CDR3 is CASSQGRRSYNEQFF. The DNA for the CDR3 is TGTGCCAGCAGCCAGGGACGCCGCTCCTACAATGAGCAGTTCTTC. This chain uses TRBV7-2 with TRBJ2-1; D may match TRBD1 or TRBD2 (5 bases each). The CDR3 consists of 15 residues. Between the trimmed V and J ends, which lost 5 bases and 0 bases, there was a span of 11 bases. Germline CDR1 and CDR2: SGHTA and FQGNSA.